This record concerns one T cell receptor beta chain sequence. Its antigen specificity is not known. A much more abundant neighbour one base away suggests this may be a read error. Its CDR3 holds 14 amino acids, cysteine through phenylalanine. Only the CDR3 portion is preserved as DNA: 42 bases, with reading frame beginning at the first base. V sheds 5 bases and J sheds 9 bases, leaving 19 bases between their ends. CDR1 and CDR2 were assigned from the germline V gene (reference sequence) as MNHEY and SMNVEV. The record originates from a study of T cells in Graves' hyperthyroidism and ophthalmopathy (dated 2019 in TCRdb). Notes on the research overall: Peripheral blood was collected at initial diagnosis, before any treatment. To identify TCR V-J signatures that set the groups apart, the researchers used a discovery cohort of more than 95 patients, made up of 40 to 45 with Graves' ophthalmopathy and some 55 with stable Graves' hyperthyroidism. Prospective prediction of ophthalmopathy was tested in an independent validation cohort consisting of roughly 20 hyperthyroidism patients and approximately 16 patients who later progressed to ophthalmopathy. The roughly 100 discovery patients were randomly split 7:3 into training and test sets. In more than 5 Graves' hyperthyroidism patients, the study also compared T-cell repertoires from thyroid tissue with T-cell repertoires from blood. Following sampling, methimazole starting at 30 mg daily was given to hyperthyroidism patients, and high-dose intravenous methylprednisolone was given to ophthalmopathy patients. The paper reports TCR Vbeta CDR3 sequencing of some 140 peripheral blood samples: 40 or so ophthalmopathy, roughly 80 hyperthyroidism and some 17 progressor patients. General findings and caveats noted by the study authors: In validation, the model predicted progression to ophthalmopathy with 60% to 71% sensitivity and around 72% specificity, a median of approximately 6.5 months before onset. A 13 V-J signature model separated ophthalmopathy from stable hyperthyroidism, with approximately 87% sensitivity and 81% to 82% specificity in cross-validation and 80%/75% in testing. Sample size was not statistically predetermined, and blinding of investigators to group allocation was not performed. Most expanded thyroid clonotypes (frequency above 0.001) were also detected in blood, a finding suggesting that blood repertoires may reflect thyroid immune responses.

The TCR beta CDR3 regions were amplified from RNA transcripts. A first-round RT-PCR of the TCR CDR3 used the HTBI primer set with the Qiagen OneStep RT-PCR kit. The libraries were constructed in a second round of multiplex PCR and then size-selected and purified. Sequencing of the libraries was done on an Illumina HiSeq2000 using paired-end 100 bp reads. Under the source paper's analysis protocol: SOAPnuke was used to process the raw data, throwing out any read that contained adapters or uncalled bases, had a mean Phred below 15, or lacked an exact constant-primer or identifier match. High-quality paired reads were merged with COPE v1.2.5, and unique nucleotide sequences were defined as clonotypes. MiTCR v1.1 was used to align the clonotypes against IMGT TRBV, TRBD and TRBJ reference segments. Analysis was restricted to V-J combinations with a frequency above 0.0001, which covered roughly 99% of repertoires. A TCS score was defined as the ratio of F50 (clonal expansion) to E x V (chaos), with BLOSUM62-based TCRdist applied between CDR3 peptides within each V-J. Welch's t-statistics and random forest reduced approximately 520 V-J features to 10 to 15, which were used in a naive Bayes classifier (R e1071). The public sequencing data were trimmed at Q25 with fastp and processed into clonotypes with MiXCR by TCRdb, which kept only in-frame beta chains. Each entry is one CDR3 protein sequence, shown with its most common DNA and genes. These V and J calls rely on TCRdb rather than the paper's analysis. This sample is represented by about 600,000 distinct CDR3 sequences; roughly 15% of them were singletons. Of the sample, 9.5% to 15% falls within the top ten clones.

Ophthalmopathy patients had moderately to severely active disease, with a Clinical Activity Score of 3 or more, a NOSPECS grade of 4 or more, and a disease duration of less than 3 months. Any patient with an uncontrolled infection, another autoimmune disease, pregnancy or lactation was excluded. Diagnoses relied on clinical symptoms, serum thyroxine and TRAb, thyroid ultrasound and orbital computed tomography. PBMCs were separated from roughly 10 ml of fresh peripheral blood using Ficoll-Paque density gradient centrifugation. Total RNA was extracted using Trizol reagent, and RNA quality was assessed on an Agilent 2100 Bioanalyzer.

The material sequenced was blood. The rearranged chain carries TRBV27 and TRBJ1-1, with no confidently assigned D gene. This TCR came from a woman between 50 and 59 years old with Graves' ophthalmopathy. In nucleotide form, the sequence is TGTGCCAGCAGTACCCGGTCAACTACCCTTCAAGCTTTCTTT. Translated, this gives CASSTRSTTLQAFF.